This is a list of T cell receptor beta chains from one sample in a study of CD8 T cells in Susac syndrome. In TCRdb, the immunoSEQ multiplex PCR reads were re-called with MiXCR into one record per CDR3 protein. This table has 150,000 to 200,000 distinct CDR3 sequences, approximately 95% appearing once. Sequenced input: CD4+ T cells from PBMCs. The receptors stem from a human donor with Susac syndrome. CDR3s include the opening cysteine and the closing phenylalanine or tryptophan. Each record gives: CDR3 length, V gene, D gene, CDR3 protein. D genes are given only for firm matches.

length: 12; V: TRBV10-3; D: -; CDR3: CAISDDLYGYTF
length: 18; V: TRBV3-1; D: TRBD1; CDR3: CASSPYPLGQYSNQPQHF
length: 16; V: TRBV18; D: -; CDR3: CASSPLPGLNTGELFF
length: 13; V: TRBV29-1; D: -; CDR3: CSVDRGGTGELFF
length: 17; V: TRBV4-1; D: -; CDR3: CASSHGLATMNTGELFF
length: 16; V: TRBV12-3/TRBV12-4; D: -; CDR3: CASRLAAGAGIGGYTF
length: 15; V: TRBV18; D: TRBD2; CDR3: CASSPALAGGNEQFF
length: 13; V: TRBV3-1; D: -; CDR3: CASSGDFSYEQYF
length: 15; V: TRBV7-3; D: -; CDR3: CASSFSGARPDTQYF
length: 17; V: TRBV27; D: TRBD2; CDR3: CASSLTGTSGGFNEQFF
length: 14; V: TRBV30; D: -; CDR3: CAWSAGFSGNTIYF
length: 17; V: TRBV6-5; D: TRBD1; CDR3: CASSYSGQPNSNQPQHF
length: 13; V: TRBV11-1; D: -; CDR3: CASSLRGDQPQHF
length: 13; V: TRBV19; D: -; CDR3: CASSINRAYGYTF
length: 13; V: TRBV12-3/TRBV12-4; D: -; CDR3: CASSSLGKNIQYF
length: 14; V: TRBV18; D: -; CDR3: CASSQEERTDTQYF
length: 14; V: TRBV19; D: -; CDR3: CASSIVGTNEKLFF
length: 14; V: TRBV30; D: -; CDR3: CAWNKDSLTDTQYF
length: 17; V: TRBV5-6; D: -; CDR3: CASSTRTSPRGQETQYF
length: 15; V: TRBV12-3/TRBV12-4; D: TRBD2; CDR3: CASSLDVGGEETQYF
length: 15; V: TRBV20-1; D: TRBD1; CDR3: CSSQGEGDGNTEAFF
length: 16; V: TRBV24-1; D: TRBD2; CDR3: CATSDSRTSGNNEQFF
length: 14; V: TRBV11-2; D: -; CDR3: CAQATDPGTDTQYF
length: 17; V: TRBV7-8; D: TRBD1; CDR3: CASSLARNRGAAGELFF
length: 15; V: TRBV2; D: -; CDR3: CASSPQGHMNTEAFF
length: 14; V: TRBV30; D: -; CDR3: CAWAPGGVPETQYF
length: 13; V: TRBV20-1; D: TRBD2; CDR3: CSARAERGYEQYF
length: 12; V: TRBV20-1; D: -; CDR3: CSTGATNEKLFF
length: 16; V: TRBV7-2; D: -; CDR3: CASSRGTASGANVLTF
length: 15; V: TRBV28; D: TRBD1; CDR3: CASRNRQGWTGELFF
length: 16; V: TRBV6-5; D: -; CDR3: CASSYSWRALTDTQYF
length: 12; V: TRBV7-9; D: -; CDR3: CASSITSYEQYF
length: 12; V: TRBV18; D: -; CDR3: CASSPAGEGLFF
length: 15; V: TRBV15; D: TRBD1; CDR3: CATSRTDRVNQPQHF
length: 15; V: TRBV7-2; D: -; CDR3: CASSLAGTATYEQYF